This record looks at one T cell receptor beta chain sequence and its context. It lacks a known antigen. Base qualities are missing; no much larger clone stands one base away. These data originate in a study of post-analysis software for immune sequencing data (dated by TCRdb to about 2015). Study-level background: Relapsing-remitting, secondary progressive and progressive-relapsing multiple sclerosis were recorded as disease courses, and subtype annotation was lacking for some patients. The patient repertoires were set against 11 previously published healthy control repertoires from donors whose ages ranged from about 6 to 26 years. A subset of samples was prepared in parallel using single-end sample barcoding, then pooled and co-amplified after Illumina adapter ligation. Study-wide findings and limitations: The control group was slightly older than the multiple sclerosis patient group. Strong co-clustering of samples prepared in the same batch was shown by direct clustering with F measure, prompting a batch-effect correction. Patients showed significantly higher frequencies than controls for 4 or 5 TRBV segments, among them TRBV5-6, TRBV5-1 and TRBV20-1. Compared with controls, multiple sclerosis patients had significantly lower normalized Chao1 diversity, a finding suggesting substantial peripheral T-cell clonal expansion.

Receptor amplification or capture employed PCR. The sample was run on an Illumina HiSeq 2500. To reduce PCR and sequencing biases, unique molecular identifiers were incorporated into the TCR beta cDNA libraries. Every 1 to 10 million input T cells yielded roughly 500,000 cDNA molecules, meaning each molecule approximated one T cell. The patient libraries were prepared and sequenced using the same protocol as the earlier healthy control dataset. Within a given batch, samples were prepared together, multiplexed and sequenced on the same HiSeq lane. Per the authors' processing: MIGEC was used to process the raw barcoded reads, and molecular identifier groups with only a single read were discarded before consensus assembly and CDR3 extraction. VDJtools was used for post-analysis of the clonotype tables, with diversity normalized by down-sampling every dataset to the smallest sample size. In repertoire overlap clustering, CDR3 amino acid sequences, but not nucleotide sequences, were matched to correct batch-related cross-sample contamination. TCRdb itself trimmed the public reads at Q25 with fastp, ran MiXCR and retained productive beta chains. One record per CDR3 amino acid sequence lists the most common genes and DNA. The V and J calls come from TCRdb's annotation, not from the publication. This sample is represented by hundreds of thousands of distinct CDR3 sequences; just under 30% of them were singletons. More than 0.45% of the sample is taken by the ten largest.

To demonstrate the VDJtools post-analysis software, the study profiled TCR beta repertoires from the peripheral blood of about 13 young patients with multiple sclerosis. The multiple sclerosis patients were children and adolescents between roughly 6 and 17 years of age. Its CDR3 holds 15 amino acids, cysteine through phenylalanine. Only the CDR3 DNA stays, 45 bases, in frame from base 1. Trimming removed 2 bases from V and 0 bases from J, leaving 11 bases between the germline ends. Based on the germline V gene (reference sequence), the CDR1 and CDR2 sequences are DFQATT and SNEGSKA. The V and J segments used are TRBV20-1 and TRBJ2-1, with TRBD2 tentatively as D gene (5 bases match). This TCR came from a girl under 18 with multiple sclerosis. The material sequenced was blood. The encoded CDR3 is CSARKRLSSYNEQFF. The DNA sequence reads TGCAGTGCTAGAAAGCGGTTAAGCTCCTACAATGAGCAGTTCTTC.